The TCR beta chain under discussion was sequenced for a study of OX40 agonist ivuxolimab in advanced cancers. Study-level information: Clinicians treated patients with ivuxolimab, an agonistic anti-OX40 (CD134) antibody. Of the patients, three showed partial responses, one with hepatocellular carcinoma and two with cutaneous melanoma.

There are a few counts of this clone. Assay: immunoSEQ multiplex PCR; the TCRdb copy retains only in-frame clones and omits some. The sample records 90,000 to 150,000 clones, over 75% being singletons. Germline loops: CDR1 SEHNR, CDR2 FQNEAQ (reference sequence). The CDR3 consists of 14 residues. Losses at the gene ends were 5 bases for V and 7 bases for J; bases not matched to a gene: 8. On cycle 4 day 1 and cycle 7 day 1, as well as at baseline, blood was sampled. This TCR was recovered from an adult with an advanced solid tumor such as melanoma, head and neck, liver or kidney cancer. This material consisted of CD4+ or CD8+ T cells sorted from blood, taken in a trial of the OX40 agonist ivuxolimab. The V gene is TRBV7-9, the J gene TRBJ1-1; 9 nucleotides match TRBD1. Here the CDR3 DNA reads TGTGCCAGCAGCCCCGGGACAGGGCAGGTTGAAGCTTTCTTT. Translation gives CASSPGTGQVEAFF.